Sequencing of this T cell receptor (beta chain) was carried out in a study of blood T cell repertoires in COVID-19. CDR1 KGHDR and CDR2 SFDVKD come from the germline V gene. Trimming removed 3 bases from V and 0 bases from J; junction bases left unmatched: 7. The CDR3 sequence is 20 residues long. Methods used by the authors: Amplification of reference gene primers was used by the study to estimate nucleated cell counts. Repertoires were generated with immunoSEQ multiplex PCR, while TCRdb's copy carries only in-frame clones and drops some. Clonal size and the V and J genes are those of that table, whereas D and trimming came from the DNA. The sample records approximately 50,000 clones, about nine tenths being singletons.

The receptor's source is a human donor in a cohort sampled during active COVID-19. This chain uses TRBV24-1 with TRBJ2-1; 16 nucleotides agree with TRBD2. The sequencing sample was made of peripheral blood. Here the CDR3 reads CATSDPPGLAGGSSYNEQFF. DNA for the CDR3: TGTGCCACCAGTGATCCTCCGGGACTAGCGGGAGGGAGCTCCTACAATGAGCAGTTCTTC.